This TCR beta chain was profiled in a study of blood T cell repertoires in COVID-19. Enrolled through a virtual design, the participants were between about 18 and 100 years of age and came from under 25 US areas. CDR1 MNHEY and CDR2 SVGAGI come from the germline V gene. CDR3 length equals 13 residues. Trimming removed 10 bases at V and 9 bases at J, with 21 bases between. Data came from immunoSEQ multiplex PCR; TCRdb stores just in-frame clones and leaves some out. The table lists 200,000 to 250,000 clones, around 90% of them singletons. The sample taken for sequencing was PBMCs or T cells enriched from blood (not recorded which). The chain combines TRBV6-5 with TRBJ1-1; D remains ambiguous. The TCR sequence derives from a man aged 30 to 45 who had recovered from COVID-19. The CDR3 DNA reads as TGTGCCACCTCGACGACTCTCCCCCAAAAAGCTTTCTTT. Protein product: CATSTTLPQKAFF.